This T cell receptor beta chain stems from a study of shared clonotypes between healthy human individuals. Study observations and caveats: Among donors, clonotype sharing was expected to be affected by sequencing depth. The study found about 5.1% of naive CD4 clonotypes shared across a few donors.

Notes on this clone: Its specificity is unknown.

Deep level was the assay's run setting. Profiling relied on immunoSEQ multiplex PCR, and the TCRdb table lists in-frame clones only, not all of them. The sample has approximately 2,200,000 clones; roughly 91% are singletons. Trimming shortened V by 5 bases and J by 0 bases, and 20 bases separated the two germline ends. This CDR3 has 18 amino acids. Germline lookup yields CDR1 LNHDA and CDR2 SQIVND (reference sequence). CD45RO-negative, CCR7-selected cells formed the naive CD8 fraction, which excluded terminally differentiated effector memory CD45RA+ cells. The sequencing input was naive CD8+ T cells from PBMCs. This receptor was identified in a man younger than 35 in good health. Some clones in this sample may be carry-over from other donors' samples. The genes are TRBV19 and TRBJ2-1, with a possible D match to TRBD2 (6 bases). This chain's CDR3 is CASSVTSPPVSSYNEQFF. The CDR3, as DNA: TGTGCCAGTAGTGTGACTAGTCCCCCCGTAAGCTCCTACAATGAGCAGTTCTTC.